Sequencing of this T cell receptor beta chain was carried out in a study of vaccination and CD4 T cells after COVID-19. Treatment described: approximately nine-day PBMC culture with coronavirus spike peptide pools or control peptides (ViraFEST assay). The CDR3 consists of 15 residues. Deletions cut 6 bases from V and 3 bases from J, with 14 bases between. Germline lookup yields CDR1 MNHNS and CDR2 SASEGT. Sequence data for DNA of cultured CD4+ T cells were generated by the Oncomine TCR Beta short-read assay. Each CDR3 protein gets one entry after TCRdb re-called the PCR reads with MiXCR. The sample has 12,000 or so distinct CDR3 sequences, 25% to 30% seen once. This clonotype was counted between two and nine times. Its antigen is not identified.

The sequences come from CD4+ T cells from blood, cultured in vitro, collected before SARS-CoV-2 vaccination. V and J are TRBV6-1 and TRBJ2-2, with D possibly being TRBD2 (6 bases). The sequence was obtained from a human donor who received a COVID-19 vaccine. The DNA for the CDR3 is TGTGCCAGCAGAACCGGGACTGTCGACACCGGGGAGCTGTTTTTT. As protein: CASRTGTVDTGELFF.